A selection of T cell receptor beta chains follows, all from one sample in a study of T cell responses to AZD1222 COVID-19 vaccine. Measured with immunoSEQ multiplex PCR; TCRdb has only the in-frame clones, and not every one. The sample shows more than 60,000 clones, around 90% of them seen only once. The specimen was peripheral blood, collected on day 0 of AZD1222 vaccination. These receptors originate from an adult in good health. CDR3s include the opening cysteine and the closing phenylalanine or tryptophan. D genes are given only for firm matches.

j_call d_call v_call cdr3_length cdr3_aa cdr3_nt
TRBJ2-7 - TRBV11-3 16 CASSRPLGGFSNEQYF TGTGCCAGCAGCAGGCCTCTTGGGGGGTTTTCTAACGAGCAGTACTTC
TRBJ2-7 TRBD1 TRBV5-4 12 CASSSTGDEQYF TGTGCCAGCAGCTCGACAGGGGACGAGCAGTACTTC
TRBJ1-1 TRBD1 TRBV28 11 CASSYRGEAFF TGTGCCAGCAGTTACAGGGGAGAAGCTTTCTTT
TRBJ2-3 - TRBV6-5 15 CASSRRGVGTDTQYF TGTGCCAGCAGTAGGAGGGGGGTTGGCACAGATACGCAGTATTTT
TRBJ1-5 TRBD1 TRBV27 14 CASSKQGEVQPQHF TGTGCCAGCAGCAAACAGGGGGAGGTTCAGCCCCAGCATTTT
TRBJ2-3 - TRBV19 11 CASSISDTQYF TGTGCCAGTAGTATTTCAGATACGCAGTATTTT
TRBJ2-1 TRBD2 TRBV5-4 14 CASSGGLASNEQFF TGTGCCAGCAGCGGGGGACTAGCCTCCAATGAGCAGTTCTTC
TRBJ2-1 TRBD2 TRBV3-1/TRBV3-2 17 CASSQDSGSGSRNGQFF TGTGCCAGCAGCCAAGATAGTGGAAGCGGGAGCCGAAACGGGCAGTTCTTC
TRBJ1-1 TRBD1 TRBV29-1 15 CSVGDSPSLNTEAFF TGCAGCGTTGGGGACAGCCCTTCTCTTAACACTGAAGCTTTCTTT
TRBJ2-1 - TRBV12-5 12 CASGLIEPEQFF TGTGCTAGTGGTTTAATAGAGCCTGAGCAGTTCTTC
TRBJ2-1 - TRBV7-2 15 CASSPRFAPYNEQFF TGTGCCAGCAGCCCCCGTTTTGCGCCCTACAATGAGCAGTTCTTC
TRBJ1-4 - TRBV7-9 15 CASSARYRAGEKLFF TGTGCCAGCAGCGCGCGCTACAGGGCGGGCGAAAAACTGTTTTTT
TRBJ1-1 - TRBV4-3 15 CASSQDSYRGTEAFF TGCGCCAGCAGCCAAGATTCGTATAGGGGCACTGAAGCTTTCTTT
TRBJ1-4 TRBD1 TRBV5-4 16 CASSRQGGTTNEKLFF TGTGCCAGCTCGAGACAGGGTGGGACAACTAATGAAAAACTGTTTTTT
TRBJ2-1 TRBD2 TRBV7-9 16 CASSLEAGGSRHEQFF TGTGCCAGCAGCTTAGAAGCTGGCGGGAGTCGGCATGAGCAGTTCTTC
TRBJ1-5 - TRBV12-3/TRBV12-4 13 CASSSIWSQPQHF TGTGCCAGCAGCTCCATTTGGAGTCAGCCCCAGCATTTT
TRBJ2-7 - TRBV5-6 15 CASSLFSATQVEQYF TGTGCCAGCAGCCTCTTCTCGGCAACTCAGGTCGAGCAGTACTTC
TRBJ1-2 TRBD1 TRBV7-2 16 CASSLAGQGALYGYTF TGTGCCAGCAGCTTAGCAGGGCAGGGGGCCCTCTATGGCTACACCTTC
TRBJ2-2 TRBD2 TRBV11-2 15 CASSPRTSTGGELFF TGTGCCAGCAGCCCTCGGACTAGCACCGGCGGGGAGCTGTTTTTT
TRBJ1-1 - TRBV12-3/TRBV12-4 13 CATKRRQNTEAFF TGTGCCACCAAAAGGCGGCAGAACACTGAAGCTTTCTTT
TRBJ1-1 - TRBV5-5 13 CASIGQMNTEAFF TGTGCCAGCATCGGACAGATGAACACTGAAGCTTTCTTT
TRBJ2-4 - TRBV10-3 17 CAISEGMVDLAKNIQYF TGTGCCATCAGTGAAGGGATGGTAGATTTAGCCAAAAACATTCAGTACTTC